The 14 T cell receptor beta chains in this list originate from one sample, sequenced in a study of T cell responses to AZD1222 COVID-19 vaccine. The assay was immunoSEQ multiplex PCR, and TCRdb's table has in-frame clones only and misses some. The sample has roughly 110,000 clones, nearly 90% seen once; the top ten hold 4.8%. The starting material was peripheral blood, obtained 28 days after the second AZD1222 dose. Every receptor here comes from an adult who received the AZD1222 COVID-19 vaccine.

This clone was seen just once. The CDR3, as DNA: TGTGCCAGCAGTAGGACAGGGTCCTATGGCTACACCTTC. It yields the protein CASSRTGSYGYTF. This chain uses TRBV27 with TRBJ1-2; TRBD1 matches 8 bases. This CDR3 has 13 residues. Germline V gene lookup returns CDR1 MNHEY and CDR2 SMNVEV (reference sequence). Trimming took 5 bases from V and 4 from J; bases not matched to a gene: 3.

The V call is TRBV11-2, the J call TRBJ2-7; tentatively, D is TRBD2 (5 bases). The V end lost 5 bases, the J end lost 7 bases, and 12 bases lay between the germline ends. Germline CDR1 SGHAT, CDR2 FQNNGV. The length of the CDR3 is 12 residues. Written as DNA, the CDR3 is TGTGCCAGCAGCCTCCGGGGTCGAGAGCAGTACTTC. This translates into CASSLRGREQYF. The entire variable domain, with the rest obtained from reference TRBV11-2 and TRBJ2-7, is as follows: EAGVAQSPRYKIIEKRQSVAFWCNPISGHATLYWYQQILGQGPKLLIQFQNNGVVDDSQLPKDRFSAERLKGVDSTLKIQPAKLEDSAVYLCASSLRGREQYFGPGTRLTVT.

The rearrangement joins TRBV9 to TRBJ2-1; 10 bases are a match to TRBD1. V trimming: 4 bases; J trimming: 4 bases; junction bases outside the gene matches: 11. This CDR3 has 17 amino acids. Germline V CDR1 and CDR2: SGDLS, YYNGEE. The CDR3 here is CASSPPTGGKDYNEQFF. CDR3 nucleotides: TGTGCCAGCAGCCCTCCGACAGGGGGCAAAGATTACAATGAGCAGTTCTTC.

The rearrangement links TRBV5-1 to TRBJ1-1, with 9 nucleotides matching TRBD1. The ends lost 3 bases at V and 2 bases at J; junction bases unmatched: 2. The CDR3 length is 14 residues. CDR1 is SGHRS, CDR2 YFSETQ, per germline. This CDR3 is CASSSGQGNTEAFF. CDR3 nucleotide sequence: TGCGCCAGCAGCTCGGGACAGGGAAACACTGAAGCTTTCTTT.

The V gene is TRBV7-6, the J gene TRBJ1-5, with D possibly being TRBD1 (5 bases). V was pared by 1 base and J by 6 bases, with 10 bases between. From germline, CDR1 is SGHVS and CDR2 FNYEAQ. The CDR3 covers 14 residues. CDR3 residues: CASSLEEGAQPQHF. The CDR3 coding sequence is TGTGCCAGCAGCTTAGAAGAAGGGGCTCAGCCCCAGCATTTT.

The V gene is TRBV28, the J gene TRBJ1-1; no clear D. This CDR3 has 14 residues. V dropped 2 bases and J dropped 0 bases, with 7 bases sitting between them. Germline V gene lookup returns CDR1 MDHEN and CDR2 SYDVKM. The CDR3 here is CASSLRAVNTEAFF. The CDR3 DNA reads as TGTGCCAGCAGTTTAAGGGCGGTGAACACTGAAGCTTTCTTT.

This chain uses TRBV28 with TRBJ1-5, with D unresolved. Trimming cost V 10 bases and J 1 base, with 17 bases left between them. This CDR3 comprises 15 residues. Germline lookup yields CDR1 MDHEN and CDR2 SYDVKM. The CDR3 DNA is TGTGCCATCACACTCCAAGGGCTCAGCAATCAGCCCCAGCATTTT. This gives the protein CAITLQGLSNQPQHF.

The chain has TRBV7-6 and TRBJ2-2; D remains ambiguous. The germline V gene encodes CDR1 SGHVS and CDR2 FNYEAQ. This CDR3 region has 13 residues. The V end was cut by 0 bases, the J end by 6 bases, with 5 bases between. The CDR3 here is CASSLASPGELFF. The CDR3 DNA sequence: TGTGCCAGCAGCTTAGCGTCTCCCGGGGAGCTGTTTTTT.

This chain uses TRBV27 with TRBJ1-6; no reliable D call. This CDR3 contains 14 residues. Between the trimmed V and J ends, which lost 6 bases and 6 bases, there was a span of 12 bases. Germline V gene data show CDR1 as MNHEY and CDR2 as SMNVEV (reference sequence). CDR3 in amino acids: CASSQYFGNSPLHF. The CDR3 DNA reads TGTGCCAGCAGCCAGTATTTCGGTAATTCACCCCTCCACTTT.

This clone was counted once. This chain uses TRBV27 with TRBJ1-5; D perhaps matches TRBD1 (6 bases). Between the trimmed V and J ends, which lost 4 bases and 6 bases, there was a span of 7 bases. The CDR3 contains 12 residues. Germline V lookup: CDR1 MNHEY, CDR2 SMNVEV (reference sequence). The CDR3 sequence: CASSSRGQPQHF. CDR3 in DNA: TGTGCCAGCAGTTCCAGGGGTCAGCCCCAGCATTTT.

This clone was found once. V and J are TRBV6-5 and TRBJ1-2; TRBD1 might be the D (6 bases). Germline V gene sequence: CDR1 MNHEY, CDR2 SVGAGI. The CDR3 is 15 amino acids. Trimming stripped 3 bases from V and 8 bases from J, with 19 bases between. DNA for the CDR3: TGTGCCAGCAGTTATCGGGGGGCAGAGGTAGAGGGCTACACCTTC. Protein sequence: CASSYRGAEVEGYTF.

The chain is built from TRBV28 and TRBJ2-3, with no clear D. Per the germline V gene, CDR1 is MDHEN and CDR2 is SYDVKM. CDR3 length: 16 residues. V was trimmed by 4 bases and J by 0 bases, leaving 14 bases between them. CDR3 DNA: TGTGCCAGCAGTTCGAGTTCCGCTGGCAGCACAGATACGCAGTATTTT. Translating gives CASSSSSAGSTDTQYF. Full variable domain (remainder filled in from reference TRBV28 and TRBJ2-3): DVKVTQSSRYLVKRTGEKVFLECVQDMDHENMFWYRQDPGLGLRLIYFSYDVKMKEKGDIPEGYSVSREKKERFSLILESASTNQTSMYLCASSSSSAGSTDTQYFGPGTRLTVL.

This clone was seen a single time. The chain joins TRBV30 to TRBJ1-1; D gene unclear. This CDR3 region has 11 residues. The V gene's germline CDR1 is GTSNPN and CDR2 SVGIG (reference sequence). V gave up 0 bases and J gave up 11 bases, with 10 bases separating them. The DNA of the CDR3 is TGTGCCTGGAGTGTATCGGGGTGGGCTTTCTTT. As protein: CAWSVSGWAFF.

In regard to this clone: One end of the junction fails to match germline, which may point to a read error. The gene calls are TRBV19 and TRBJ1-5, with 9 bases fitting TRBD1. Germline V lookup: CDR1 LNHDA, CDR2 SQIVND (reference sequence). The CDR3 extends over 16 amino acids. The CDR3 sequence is CASSRTGTGTGQLQHF. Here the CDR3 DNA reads TGTGCCAGTAGTAGAACCGGGACAGGGACGGGGCAGCTCCAGCATTTT.